This T cell receptor (beta chain) was identified in a study of CD8+CD57+ T cells in acquired aplastic anemia. The length of the CDR3 is 14 residues. V lost 2 bases, J lost 4 bases, and 7 bases lay in between. Germline lookup yields CDR1 KGHDR and CDR2 SFDVKD. Both TCR beta VDJ combination and CDR3 sequence profiling were carried out. Genomic DNA was the template for this profiling. TCRdb redid the calling of the reads with MiXCR, one entry per CDR3 protein. The sample lists around 430,000 distinct CDR3 sequences, around 32% seen once, with roughly 0.89% in the top ten. For sequencing, patients were chosen who had shown expansion of CD8+CD57+ cells by flow cytometry.

The receptor was derived from a human donor with aplastic anemia. Sequencing was done on a sample of sorted CD4+, CD8+, or CD8+CD57+ T cells (not recorded which) from PBMCs. The chain combines TRBV24-1 with TRBJ2-2; D possibly corresponds to TRBD1 (5 bases). This CDR3 is CATSDYRSTGELFF. The CDR3 DNA is TGTGCCACCAGTGATTACAGGAGCACCGGGGAGCTGTTTTTT.